This TCR beta chain came from a study of graft-versus-host responses after intestinal transplantation (dated by TCRdb to the early 2020s). With respect to the entire study: Multivisceral, liver-intestinal, or isolated intestinal transplants were received by the recipients. To identify alloreactive clones, pre-transplant mixed lymphocyte reaction products were sequenced and compared with unstimulated pre-transplant donor and recipient T cells. Every recipient was given anti-thymocyte globulin induction, followed by around three years of maintenance tacrolimus and steroids. A peak of at least 4% donor T cells among recipient peripheral blood mononuclear cells was the definition used for donor T cell macrochimerism. Rather than going through the commercial service, samples from three later patients were sequenced in-house on an Illumina MiSeq and processed with MiXCR. After intestinal transplantation, graft-versus-host and host-versus-graft alloreactive T cell clones were followed in the graft, circulation and bone marrow using bulk TCR-beta CDR3 sequencing. Of the 20 to 25 intestinal transplant recipients enrolled in the cohort, one of whom was a retransplant, 3 patients without pretransplant specimens were excluded. Overall results and qualifications from the work: Conclusions were limited by the relatively low number and heterogeneity of intestinal transplant patients. Early after transplant, peak levels of circulating GvH clones were found to be associated with declines in HvG clones. High GvH to HvG T cell clonal ratios were observed in the allografts of patients with donor T cell macrochimerism. GvH clones turned up in recipient bone marrow, with some appearing earlier in ileal mucosa or blood, a pattern consistent with an intestinal mucosal origin.

The label giving this sample's time point can be read as: cells obtained before transplantation from donor or recipient. CD3+CD4+ and CD3+CD8+ populations were FACS-sorted from unstimulated pre-transplant donor and recipient cells taken from spleen or lymph nodes. Preparation of the library involved the immunoSEQ multiplex PCR assay. In most patients, genomic DNA was isolated using the Qiagen DNeasy Blood and Tissue Kit and sent frozen to Adaptive Biotechnologies for TCR sequencing. For most patients, genomic DNA was subjected to high-throughput TCR-beta CDR3 sequencing by Adaptive Biotechnologies. For the original study's pipeline: Adaptive's ImmunoSEQ software was the source of the TCR sequencing data for 18 patients, while a few other patients were processed with MiXCR and VDJtools. To correct CD4 versus CD8 sorting errors, any sequence found in both subsets at a frequency ratio below 5:1 was removed. CDR3 nucleotide sequences shared between donor and recipient were removed because their origin could not be assigned. To count as alloreactive, a clone needed at least 2-fold expansion over unstimulated cells and a minimum CFSE-low frequency of 0.002% (template counts) or 0.001% (read counts). A clone was considered mappable if detected in the sequenced pre-transplant spleen, lymph node, or MLR CFSE-low populations of the donor or recipient. Cumulative frequency of alloreactive clones was calculated as a percentage of all sequences weighted by copy number. Here the immuneACCESS table is served through TCRdb, limited to in-frame sequences with V and J called. Missing clones are a known gap in these copies; in checked studies unresolved V genes cover under half, and the rest lacks a known reason. Clone size and V and J calls were adopted from that table, with D and trimming inferred from the DNA. The sample profile shows some 90,000 clones; approximately 90% of them were found once. The ten largest make up about 0.4% of the sample.

This clone was observed a handful of times. Its antigen is not yet known. Qualities for individual bases were not recorded, and no much larger clone is one base off. At the junction V is shortened by 0 bases and J by 0 bases, with 9 bases in between. CDR1 and CDR2 are drawn from the germline V gene: LGHNA, YSLEER. From its cysteine to its phenylalanine, the CDR3 spans 16 amino acids. Kept here is only the CDR3 DNA, which spans 48 bases and is read in frame from base 1. The rearrangement joined TRBV4-3 to TRBJ1-3; there is no confident call for the D gene. The sequencing here drew on unstimulated CD8+ T cells sorted from spleen or lymph node cells, taken before transplant. This sequence was found in a human donor who was the organ donor for an intestinal transplant. The CDR3 region reads CASSQDGGGSGNTIYF. In nucleotides, the sequence is TGCGCCAGCAGCCAAGATGGTGGAGGCTCTGGAAACACCATATATTTT.